A selection of T cell receptor beta chains follows, all from one sample in a study of shared clonotypes between healthy human individuals. Sequencing was performed with immunoSEQ multiplex PCR; in TCRdb, only in-frame clones are kept and a portion is missing. Of around 200,000 clones in the sample, approximately 70% were seen once. The specimen sequenced was memory CD4+ T cells sorted from blood. The receptors stem from a man aged 25-40 years in good health. Each CDR3 is given with its conserved first and last residue. Each record gives: V gene, J gene, CDR3 protein.

TRBV9,TRBJ2-7,CASTPGLSSYEQYF
TRBV5-6,TRBJ2-7,CASSRGGLLAYEQYF
TRBV4-3,TRBJ2-4,CASSQGGLVGGLAKNIQYF
TRBV28,TRBJ2-1,CASSLYRPVQSRFF
TRBV25-1,TRBJ2-1,CASSETNEQFF
TRBV30,TRBJ1-4,CAWSVKSVVGTAHEKLFF
TRBV29-1,TRBJ1-1,CSVEVIGQNTEAFF
TRBV7-3,TRBJ2-1,CASSLHPTSSNEQFF
TRBV5-1,TRBJ2-6,CASSLRLSGANVLTF
TRBV2,TRBJ2-5,CASNLQWGRATETQYF